Sequencing of this T cell receptor beta chain was carried out in a study of CD8 T cells in ankylosing spondylitis. The germline V gene encodes CDR1 SGHRS and CDR2 YFSETQ. Deletions cut 4 bases from V and 2 bases from J, with 18 bases between. This CDR3 is built from 16 residues. Findings of the study overall: Characteristic, it appeared, of ankylosing spondylitis blood was a TCR beta motif of about eight highly homologous variants.

As the method for making TCR beta libraries, quantitative 5'-RACE with molecular barcodes was used. TCRdb processed the 5' RACE reads anew with MiXCR; each CDR3 protein has one entry. The sample lists a few hundred thousand distinct CDR3 sequences; around 24% were seen once. A remark on this clonotype: Antigen specificity is unknown.

The source material was blood, either unsorted or a sorted T cell fraction (not recorded which). This sequence joins TRBV5-1 and TRBJ1-2; perhaps TRBD1 as D (5 bases). The clonotype comes from a male donor with ankylosing spondylitis. CDR3 nucleotide sequence: TGCGCCAGCAGCCCCGTCGGGGGGAGGCGGAACTATGGCTACACCTTC. This gives the protein CASSPVGGRRNYGYTF.